The T cell receptor beta chain described here comes from a study of OX40 agonist ivuxolimab in advanced cancers. Study results and caveats: CD8+ T cells averaged more expanded clones than CD4+. Both blood CD4+ and CD8+ T cells showed clonal growth by week 6 at 0.1 to 3.0 mg/kg.

The assay was immunoSEQ multiplex PCR, and TCRdb's table has in-frame clones only and misses some. The table lists more than 85,000 clones, around 88% of them singletons. Regarding this clone: Its specificity is unknown.

The CDR3 is 15 amino acids. V lost 5 bases to trimming and J lost 2 bases, with 15 bases between them. Germline lookup yields CDR1 SGHAT and CDR2 FQNNGV. The sequence was collected from an adult with an advanced solid tumor such as melanoma, head and neck, liver or kidney cancer. This rearrangement joins TRBV11-2 to TRBJ1-1, with TRBD1 as a possible D gene (5 bases). This sample comprised CD4+ or CD8+ T cells sorted from blood, obtained in a trial of the OX40 agonist ivuxolimab. The CDR3 nucleotides are TGTGCCAGCAGCCTCAGTGGGGCTTATAACACTGAAGCTTTCTTT. Its translation is CASSLSGAYNTEAFF.